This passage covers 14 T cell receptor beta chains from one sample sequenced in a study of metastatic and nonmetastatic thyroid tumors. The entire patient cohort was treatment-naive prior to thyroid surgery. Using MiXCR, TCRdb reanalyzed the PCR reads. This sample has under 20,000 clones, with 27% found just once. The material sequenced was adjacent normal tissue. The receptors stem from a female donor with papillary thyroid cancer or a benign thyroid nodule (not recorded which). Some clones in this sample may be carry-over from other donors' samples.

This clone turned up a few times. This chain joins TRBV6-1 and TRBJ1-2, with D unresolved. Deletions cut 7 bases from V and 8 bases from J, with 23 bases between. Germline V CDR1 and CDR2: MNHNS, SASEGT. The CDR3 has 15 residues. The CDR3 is CASILSESLPEGYTF. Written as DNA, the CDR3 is TGTGCCAGCATTCTAAGCGAGTCACTCCCGGAGGGCTACACCTTC.

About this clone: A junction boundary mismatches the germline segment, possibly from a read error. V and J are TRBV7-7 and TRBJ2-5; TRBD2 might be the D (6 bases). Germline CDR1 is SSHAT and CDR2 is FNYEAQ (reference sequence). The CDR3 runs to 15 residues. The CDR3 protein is CASSRGKGNQETQYF. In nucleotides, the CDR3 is TGTGCTAGCAGCCGGGGGAAGGGAAACCAAGAGACCCAGTACTTC.

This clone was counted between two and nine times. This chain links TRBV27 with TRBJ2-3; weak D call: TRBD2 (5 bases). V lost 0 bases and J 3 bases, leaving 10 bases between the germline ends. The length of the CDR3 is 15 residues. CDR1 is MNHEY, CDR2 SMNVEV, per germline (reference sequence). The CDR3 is CASSLSTRGTDTQYF. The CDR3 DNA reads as TGTGCCAGCAGTTTATCGACCCGGGGTACAGATACGCAGTATTTT.

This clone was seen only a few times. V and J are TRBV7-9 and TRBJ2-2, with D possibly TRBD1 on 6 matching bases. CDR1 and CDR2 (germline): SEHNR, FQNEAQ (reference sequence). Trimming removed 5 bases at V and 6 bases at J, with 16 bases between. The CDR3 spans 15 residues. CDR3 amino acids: CASSLTGNWAGELFF. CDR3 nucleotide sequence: TGTGCCAGCAGCCTTACAGGGAACTGGGCCGGGGAGCTGTTTTTT. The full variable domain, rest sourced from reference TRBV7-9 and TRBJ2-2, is DTGVSQNPRHKITKRGQNVTFRCDPISEHNRLYWYRQTLGQGPEFLTYFQNEAQLEKSRLLSDRFSAERPKGSFSTLEIQRTEQGDSAMYLCASSLTGNWAGELFFGEGSRLTVL.

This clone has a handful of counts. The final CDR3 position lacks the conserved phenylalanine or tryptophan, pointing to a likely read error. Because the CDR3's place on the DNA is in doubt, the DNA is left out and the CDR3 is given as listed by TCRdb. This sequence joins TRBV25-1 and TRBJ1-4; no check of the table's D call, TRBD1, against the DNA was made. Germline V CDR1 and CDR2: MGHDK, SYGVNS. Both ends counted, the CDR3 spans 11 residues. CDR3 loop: CASSDPGQGNL.

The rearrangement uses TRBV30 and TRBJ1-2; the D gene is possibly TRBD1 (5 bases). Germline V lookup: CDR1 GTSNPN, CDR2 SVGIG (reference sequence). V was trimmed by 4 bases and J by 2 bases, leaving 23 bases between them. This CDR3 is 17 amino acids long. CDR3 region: CAWIHGDSRGDNYGYTF. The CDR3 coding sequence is TGTGCCTGGATTCATGGAGACTCGCGAGGGGACAACTATGGCTACACCTTC.

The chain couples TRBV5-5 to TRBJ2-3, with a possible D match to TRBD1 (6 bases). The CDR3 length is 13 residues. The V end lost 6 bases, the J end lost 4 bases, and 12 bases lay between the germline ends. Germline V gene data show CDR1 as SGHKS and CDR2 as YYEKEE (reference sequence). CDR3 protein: CASTRDTPDTQYF. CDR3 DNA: TGTGCCAGCACGAGGGACACTCCAGATACGCAGTATTTT. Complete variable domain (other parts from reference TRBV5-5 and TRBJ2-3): DAGVTQSPTHLIKTRGQQVTLRCSPISGHKSVSWYQQVLGQGPQFIFQYYEKEERGRGNFPDRFSARQFPNYSSELNVNALLLGDSALYLCASTRDTPDTQYFGPGTRLTVL.

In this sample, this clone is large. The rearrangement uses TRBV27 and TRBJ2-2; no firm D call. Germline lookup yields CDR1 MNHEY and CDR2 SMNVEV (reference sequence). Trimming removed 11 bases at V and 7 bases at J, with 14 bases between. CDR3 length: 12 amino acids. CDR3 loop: CAASSAVGELFF. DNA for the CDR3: TGTGCCGCAAGTAGTGCGGTCGGGGAGCTGTTTTTT.

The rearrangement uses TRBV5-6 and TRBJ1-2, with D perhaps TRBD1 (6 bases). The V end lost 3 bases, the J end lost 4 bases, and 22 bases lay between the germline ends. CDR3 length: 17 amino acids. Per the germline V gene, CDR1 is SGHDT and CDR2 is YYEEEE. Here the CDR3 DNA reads TGTGCCAGCAGCTCCGTGGAATGGGACAAGAGCCTCTATGGCTACACCTTC. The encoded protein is CASSSVEWDKSLYGYTF.

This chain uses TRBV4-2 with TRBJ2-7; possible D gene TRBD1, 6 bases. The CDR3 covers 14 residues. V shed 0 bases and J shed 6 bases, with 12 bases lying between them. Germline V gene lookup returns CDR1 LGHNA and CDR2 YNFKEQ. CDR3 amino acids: CASSQDRRGGEQYF. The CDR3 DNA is TGTGCCAGCAGCCAAGATCGCAGGGGTGGCGAGCAGTACTTC.

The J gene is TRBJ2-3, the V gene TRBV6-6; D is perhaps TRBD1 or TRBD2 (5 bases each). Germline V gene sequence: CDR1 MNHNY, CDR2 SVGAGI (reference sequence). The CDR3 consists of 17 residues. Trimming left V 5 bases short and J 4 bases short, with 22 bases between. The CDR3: CASSPVPPGPVADTQYF. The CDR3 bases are TGTGCCAGCAGTCCCGTACCCCCGGGGCCGGTAGCAGATACGCAGTATTTT.

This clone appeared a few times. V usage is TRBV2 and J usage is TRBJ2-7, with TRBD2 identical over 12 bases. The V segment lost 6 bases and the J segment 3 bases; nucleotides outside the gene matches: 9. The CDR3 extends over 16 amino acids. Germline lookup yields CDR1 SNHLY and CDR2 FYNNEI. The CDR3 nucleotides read TGTGCCAGCAGGGTAGGACTAGCGGGGTCCATCTACGAGCAGTACTTC. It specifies CASRVGLAGSIYEQYF.

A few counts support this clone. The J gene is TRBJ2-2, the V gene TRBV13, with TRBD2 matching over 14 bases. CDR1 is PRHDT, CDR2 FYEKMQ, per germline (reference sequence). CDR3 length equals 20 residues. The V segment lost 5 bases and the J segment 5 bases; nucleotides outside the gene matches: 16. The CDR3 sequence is CASSLAGLAGVGASTGELFF. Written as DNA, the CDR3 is TGTGCCAGCAGCCTTGCGGGACTAGCGGGAGTTGGGGCGAGTACCGGGGAGCTGTTTTTT.

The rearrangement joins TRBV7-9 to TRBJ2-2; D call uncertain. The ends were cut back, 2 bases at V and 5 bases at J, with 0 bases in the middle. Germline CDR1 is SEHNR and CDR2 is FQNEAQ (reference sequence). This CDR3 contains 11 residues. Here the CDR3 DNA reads TGTGCCAGCAGCTTAACCGGGGAGCTGTTTTTT. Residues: CASSLTGELFF.